This T cell receptor (beta chain) was sequenced for a study of shared clonotypes between healthy human individuals. Findings and limits, study-wide: Relative to memory subsets, naive subsets generally showed larger estimated richness. Sequencing depth was predicted to influence how clonotypes are shared among donors. Several donors showed sharing of 4.5% to 5% of naive CD4 clonotypes.

Cells designated naive CD8 were CD45RO-negative and were positively selected for CCR7, with terminally differentiated effector memory CD45RA+ cells excluded. Deep level was the assay's run setting. Measured with immunoSEQ multiplex PCR; TCRdb has only the in-frame clones, and not every one. This table holds around 1,900,000 clones, just over 90% found once. CDR1 is MNHNS and CDR2 is SASEGT in the germline V gene. There are 12 residues in the CDR3. In regard to this clone: The antigen is not known. Sequence at one end of the junction differs from germline and may be a read error.

The chain links TRBV6-1 to TRBJ1-1; D is perhaps TRBD1 (5 bases). Sequencing was performed on naive CD8+ T cells from PBMCs. The sequence was obtained from a man between 18 and 29 years old in good health. Some clones in this sample may be carry-over from other donors' samples. In nucleotides, the CDR3 is TGTGTCAGCGGGAGGGGCTATTTACAAGCTTTCTTT. The encoded protein is CVSGRGYLQAFF.